The T cell receptor (beta chain) under discussion was sequenced for a study of T cell responses to AZD1222 COVID-19 vaccine (dated by TCRdb to the early 2020s). General notes on the study: A total of under 250 trial participants underwent TCR sequencing, of whom 207 had received two doses of AZD1222 and some 25 had received two doses of the MenACWY control vaccine. Trial participants were enrolled into age subgroups of 18-55, 56-69 and 70-plus years, which contained 148, 28 and 57 TCR-sequenced participants, respectively.

With respect to this clone: No cognate antigen has been identified for it. No base-level quality is on record; no much larger clone is a single base apart.

This specimen's time point label, interpreted: about 28 days (+/-7) after the second vaccine dose. The treatment or condition label, as the study defines it: meningococcal conjugate vaccine given as trial control. The vaccinee samples were drawn from two UK trials, COV001 and COV002, one of which was a single-blind randomized controlled phase 2/3 trial testing AZD1222 (ChAdOx1 nCoV-19) in healthy adults. For TCRbeta chain sequencing, PBMC samples from trial participants were taken at day 0 and at day 28 after the second dose. Trimming at the junction amounts to 2 bases on V and 6 bases on J, and the germline ends lie 10 bases apart. The CDR3, cysteine through phenylalanine, is 12 amino acids long. Only the CDR3 DNA is retained, 36 bases long and in frame from the first base. Looking up the germline V gene (reference sequence) yields CDR1 GTSNPN and CDR2 SVGIG. The paper as a whole reports these results and caveats: In the small 56-69-year group, the increase in depth fell short of significance, most likely because of low power. Conclusions about previously exposed vaccinees were limited because only 5 or 6 AZD1222 recipients were SARS-CoV-2 seropositive at baseline. Participants were mostly white British, with more females than males. The authors suggested clonal diversity may have been underestimated. The vaccine-associated CD4 TCRs covered the entire spike protein, and the dominant responses fell in regions 160-218 and 743-854. Reportedly, close to half of the unique spike-specific TCRs recognized epitopes lying outside the regions that are mutated in the B.1.351 and B.1.1.7 variants. No day 14 peak-response samples were available, so repertoires were characterized only after the peak T cell response. Spike-specific TCR breadth and depth rose significantly after two AZD1222 doses compared with day 0 and with MenACWY recipients.

The CDR3 regions of human TCRbeta chains were analyzed by immunosequencing. The authors processed their data as follows. Repertoire TCRs were matched against a reference library of SARS-CoV-2-specific TCRs generated with the MIRA antigen-specificity platform. Breadth was defined as the fraction of unique TCRs that were SARS-CoV-2-associated. Depth was defined as the fraction of total T cells that were SARS-CoV-2-associated. Using the MIRA data, each spike-specific TCR was mapped to the spike region that the TCR reacts to and placed in a CD4 or CD8 class. Log10-transformed breadth and depth values were compared by one-way ANOVA with Sidak's multiple comparisons tests. As stored in TCRdb, this immuneACCESS dataset retains in-frame rearrangements with V and J assigned. A fraction of the clones does not appear; measured against another copy, unresolved V genes explain less than half of the discrepancy, and the remainder lacks a known reason. V, J and clone size derive from that table, while D and trimming were established from the DNA sequence. This sample lists around 220,000 clones; approximately 94% were detected once. The biggest ten clones account for around 1.8% of the sample.

This receptor chain uses TRBV30 and TRBJ1-1; the best D guess is TRBD1, with 5 bases matching. The receptor was isolated from an adult who received the MenACWY meningococcal vaccine as a control. The sample was peripheral blood, taken 28 days after the second dose of the MenACWY control vaccine. For the CDR3, the sequence is CAWSNPGAEAFF. Read as DNA, the sequence is TGTGCCTGGAGTAACCCGGGGGCTGAAGCTTTCTTT.